This TCR beta chain is from a study of monozygotic twins with inflammatory bowel disease. In germline, CDR1 is ENHRY, CDR2 SYGVKD. CDR3 length equals 13 residues. TCRdb re-called the 5' RACE reads; one entry per CDR3 protein, DNA not given. The listing contains about 300,000 distinct CDR3 sequences. Sequencing was done on a sample of blood. V usage is TRBV10-3 and J usage is TRBJ2-1; the TRBD1 assignment by TCRdb is unverifiable without DNA. The clonotype comes from a human donor with ulcerative colitis or Crohn's disease, or a healthy co-twin of an affected twin (not recorded which). The CDR3 sequence: CAISRGTDNEQFF.